What follows are 16 T cell receptor beta chains derived from one specimen sequenced in a study of a mutant IDH1 vaccine in newly diagnosed glioma. Libraries were prepared by immunoSEQ multiplex PCR; TCRdb keeps only in-frame clonotypes and omits some of them. The data show about 30,000 clones, about 86% seen once. The time point was: week 5, during vaccination. Each dose delivered 300 ug of mutant IDH1 20-mer peptide subcutaneously with imiquimod. These receptors' targets are unknown. Sequencing used PBMCs, obtained from a glioma patient whose treatment included an IDH1 peptide vaccine. These receptor sequences come from a man under 40 with glioma.

The genes are TRBV4-1 and TRBJ2-1; possible D gene TRBD2, 5 bases. V gave up 0 bases and J gave up 9 bases, with 15 bases separating them. The CDR3 has 15 residues. The germline CDR1 and CDR2 sequences are MGHRA and YSYEKL. This chain's CDR3 is CASSQDMAWRVEQFF. The CDR3 region has the DNA TGCGCCAGCAGCCAAGACATGGCCTGGCGGGTTGAGCAGTTCTTC.

This sequence joins TRBV29-1 and TRBJ2-3, with D tentatively TRBD2 (5 bases). The CDR3 has 13 amino acids. Trimming pared 4 bases from V and 6 bases from J, leaving 14 bases between. Per germline, CDR1 SQVTM and CDR2 ANQGSEA. CDR3 sequence (DNA): TGCAGCGTTGGTTCCAGGACTGCGGATACGCAGTATTTT. Its translation is CSVGSRTADTQYF.

This clone has just a few counts. The V gene is TRBV5-4, the J gene TRBJ1-1; D remains ambiguous. V was shortened by 4 bases and J by 6 bases, with 19 bases between the two germline ends. Germline V gene sequence: CDR1 SGHNT, CDR2 YYREEE (reference sequence). This CDR3 is built from 15 residues. In nucleotides, the CDR3 is TGTGCCAGCAGCACACTGACCGTCCGCGGGGCTGAAGCTTTCTTT. It codes for CASSTLTVRGAEAFF.

The rearrangement uses TRBV18 and TRBJ2-7; 8 positions agree with TRBD1. V shed 2 bases and J 0 bases; nucleotides not matched to a gene: 6. Per the germline V gene, CDR1 is KGHSH and CDR2 is LQKENI. CDR3 length equals 16 residues. CDR3 sequence reads: CASSPYGQGPSYEQYF. DNA of the CDR3: TGTGCCAGCTCACCATACGGACAGGGCCCCTCCTACGAGCAGTACTTC.

The chain employs TRBV2 and TRBJ2-7, with TRBD1 as a possible D gene (5 bases). CDR3 length: 13 amino acids. The germline V gene encodes CDR1 SNHLY and CDR2 FYNNEI. V shed 6 bases and J shed 3 bases, with 12 bases lying between them. In DNA form, the CDR3 reads TGTGCCAGCAGGAGAAGGGGATTCTACGAGCAGTACTTC. It is translated as CASRRRGFYEQYF.

The chain recombines TRBV7-2 with TRBJ2-1; TRBD2 agrees at 13 bases. The germline V gene has CDR1 SGHTA and CDR2 FQGNSA. Unmatched junction bases numbered 4, after V lost 4 bases and J lost 7 bases. The CDR3 has 15 residues. The CDR3 loop is CASSSGLAGVNEQFF. CDR3 nucleotide sequence: TGTGCCAGCAGCTCAGGACTAGCGGGAGTGAATGAGCAGTTCTTC.

The rearrangement links TRBV27 to TRBJ2-2; D remains ambiguous. V was clipped by 3 bases and J by 4 bases, with 9 bases between them. Looked up from germline, CDR1 is MNHEY and CDR2 is SMNVEV (reference sequence). CDR3 size: 14 residues. The CDR3 region is CASSFMGTTGELFF. The CDR3 bases are TGTGCCAGCAGTTTTATGGGTACCACCGGGGAGCTGTTTTTT.

The chain is built from TRBV4-3 and TRBJ2-3; D tentatively fits TRBD1 or TRBD2 (5 bases each). This CDR3 has 17 residues. V was shortened by 0 bases and J by 5 bases, with 18 bases between the two germline ends. CDR1 and CDR2 (germline): LGHNA, YSLEER. In DNA form, the CDR3 reads TGCGCCAGCAGCCAAGATCCCCCAGGGAGCTATGGAGATACGCAGTATTTT. Its protein is CASSQDPPGSYGDTQYF.

V usage is TRBV30 and J usage is TRBJ2-2, with 11 bases aligning to TRBD1. The CDR3 consists of 14 residues. Per germline, CDR1 GTSNPN and CDR2 SVGIG (reference sequence). The V and J ends lost 3 bases and 7 bases, in that order; junction bases with no gene match: 4. CDR3 region: CAWRGGQGVGELFF. CDR3 bases: TGTGCCTGGAGGGGGGGACAGGGGGTCGGGGAGCTGTTTTTT.

The V gene is TRBV29-1, the J gene TRBJ2-7; D might be TRBD1 or TRBD2, each matching 5 bases. V lost 6 bases and J 6 bases, leaving 18 bases between the germline ends. Germline-derived CDR1 and CDR2 are SQVTM and ANQGSEA. This CDR3 is built from 13 residues. DNA for the CDR3: TGCAGCGTCAAATGGTCCGGGACGGGCGAGCAGTACTTC. It encodes CSVKWSGTGEQYF.

The chain uses TRBV19 and TRBJ2-2; D gene ambiguous. V lost 4 bases and J 2 bases, leaving 8 bases between the germline ends. The CDR3 covers 14 residues. The germline V gene encodes CDR1 LNHDA and CDR2 SQIVND (reference sequence). CDR3 region: CASSTGRNTGELFF. The CDR3 region has the DNA TGTGCCAGTAGTACTGGACGTAACACCGGGGAGCTGTTTTTT.

This clone was observed a few times. The chain couples TRBV27 to TRBJ1-5, with D hard to call. The length of the CDR3 is 13 residues. V was clipped by 1 base and J by 5 bases, with 6 bases between them. Germline loops: CDR1 MNHEY, CDR2 SMNVEV (reference sequence). CDR3 nucleotides: TGTGCCAGCAGTTTATGGGTTGATCAGCCCCAGCATTTT. The encoded protein is CASSLWVDQPQHF.

This rearrangement joins TRBV28 to TRBJ2-7, with D possibly called TRBD1 or TRBD2 (5 bases each). V was clipped by 6 bases and J by 2 bases, with 14 bases between them. This CDR3 comprises 14 residues. The germline V gene encodes CDR1 MDHEN and CDR2 SYDVKM. DNA of the CDR3: TGTGCCAGCAGCCCGTGGGGGAAAGCCTACGAGCAGTACTTC. Its translation: CASSPWGKAYEQYF.

The chain couples TRBV6-1 to TRBJ2-7, with 7 nucleotides matching TRBD2. Per the germline V gene, CDR1 is MNHNS and CDR2 is SASEGT. The junction had 3 bases not matched to a gene; V was cut back by 1 base and J by 6 bases. The CDR3 has 13 residues. For the CDR3, the DNA is TGTGCCAGCAGTGAAGTTGGACTAGGCGAGCAGTACTTC. This codes for CASSEVGLGEQYF.

The chain employs TRBV27 and TRBJ1-1, with D possibly matching TRBD1 (6 bases). CDR1 and CDR2 (germline): MNHEY, SMNVEV (reference sequence). Trimming took 5 bases from V and 0 from J, leaving 7 bases between them. There are 13 residues in the CDR3. The CDR3 DNA sequence: TGTGCCAGCAGTCAGGGGATGAACACTGAAGCTTTCTTT. Amino acids: CASSQGMNTEAFF.

The V and J genes are TRBV2 and TRBJ1-4; unclear D gene. V was clipped by 4 bases and J by 8 bases, with 11 bases between them. This CDR3 is built from 13 residues. Germline values: CDR1 SNHLY, CDR2 FYNNEI. CDR3 DNA sequence: TGTGCCAGCAGTGGAGCAATCAGGGAAAAACTGTTTTTT. As protein: CASSGAIREKLFF.